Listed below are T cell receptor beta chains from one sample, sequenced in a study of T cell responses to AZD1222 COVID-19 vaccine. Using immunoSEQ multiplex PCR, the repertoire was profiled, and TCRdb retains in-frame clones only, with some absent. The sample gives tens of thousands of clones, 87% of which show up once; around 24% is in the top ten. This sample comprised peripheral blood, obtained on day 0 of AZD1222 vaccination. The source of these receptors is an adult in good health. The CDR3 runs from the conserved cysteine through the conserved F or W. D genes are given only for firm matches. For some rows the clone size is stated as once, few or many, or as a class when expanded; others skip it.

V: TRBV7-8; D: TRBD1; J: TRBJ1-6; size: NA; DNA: TGTGCCAGCGGACGAGGGACAGGGACTTCACCCCTCCACTTT; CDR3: CASGRGTGTSPLHF
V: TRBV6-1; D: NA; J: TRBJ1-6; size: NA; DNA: TGTGCCAGCAGTGAGCGGGGCGATGGAAATTCACCCCTCCACTTT; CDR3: CASSERGDGNSPLHF
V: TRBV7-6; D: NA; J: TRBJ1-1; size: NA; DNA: TGTGCCAGCAGCCCTTGGGGGGGGAACACTGAAGCTTTCTTT; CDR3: CASSPWGGNTEAFF
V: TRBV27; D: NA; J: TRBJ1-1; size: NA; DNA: TGTGCCAGCAGTGTACAGGGAGTCCGTACGAACACTGAAGCTTTCTTT; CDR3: CASSVQGVRTNTEAFF
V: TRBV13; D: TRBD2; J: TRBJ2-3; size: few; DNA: TGTGCCAGCAGCTTAGAGCGGGGCCTCACAGATACGCAGTATTTT; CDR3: CASSLERGLTDTQYF
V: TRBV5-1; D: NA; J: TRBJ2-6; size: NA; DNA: TGCGCCAGCAGCGGAGGGTCCGGGGCCAACGTCCTGACTTTC; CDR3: CASSGGSGANVLTF
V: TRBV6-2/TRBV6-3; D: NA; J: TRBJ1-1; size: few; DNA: TGTGCCAGCAGTTACAGTTTCCAGGCGAACACTGAAGCTTTCTTT; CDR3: CASSYSFQANTEAFF
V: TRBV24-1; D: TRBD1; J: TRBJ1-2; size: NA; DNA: TGTGCCACCAGTGTTACTAGGACAGGGAGAAAGGATCATGGCTACACCTTC; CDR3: CATSVTRTGRKDHGYTF
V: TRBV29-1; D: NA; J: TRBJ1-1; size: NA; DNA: TGCAGCGTTGAGGATCTGGGACCTCTCTCTGAAGCTTTCTTT; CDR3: CSVEDLGPLSEAFF
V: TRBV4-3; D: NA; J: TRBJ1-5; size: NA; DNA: TGCGCCAGCAGCCAAGAATCGGGGAGCAATCAGCCCCAGCATTTT; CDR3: CASSQESGSNQPQHF
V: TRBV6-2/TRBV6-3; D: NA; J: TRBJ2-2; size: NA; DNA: TGTGCCAGCAGTTACTCGCTTGGGACCGGGGAGCTGTTTTTT; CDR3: CASSYSLGTGELFF
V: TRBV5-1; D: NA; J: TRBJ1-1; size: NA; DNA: TGCGCCAGCAGCCGACAGACTCAGAACACTGAAGCTTTCTTT; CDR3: CASSRQTQNTEAFF
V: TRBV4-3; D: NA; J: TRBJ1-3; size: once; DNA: TGCGCCAGCAGCCAAGAAGCAGGAACCTCTGGAAACACCATATATTTT; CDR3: CASSQEAGTSGNTIYF
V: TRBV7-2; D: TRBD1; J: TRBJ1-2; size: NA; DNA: TGTGCCAGCAGCTCAGGGACAGCGTCCTACTATGGCTACACCTTC; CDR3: CASSSGTASYYGYTF
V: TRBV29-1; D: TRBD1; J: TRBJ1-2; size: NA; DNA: TGCAGCGTGAGGGACAGGAACGACGGCTACACCTTC; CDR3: CSVRDRNDGYTF
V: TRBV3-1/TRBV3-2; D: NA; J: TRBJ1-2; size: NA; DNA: TGTGCCAGCAGCTTAGACAGGATCGTGAACTATGGCTACACCTTC; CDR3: CASSLDRIVNYGYTF
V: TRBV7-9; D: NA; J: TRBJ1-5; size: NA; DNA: TGTGCCAGCGCCGCCGAGGATCAGCCCCAGCATTTT; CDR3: CASAAEDQPQHF
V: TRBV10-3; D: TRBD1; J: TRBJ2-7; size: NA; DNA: TGTGCCATCAGTGAGGGACAGGGCCTCTCCTACGAGCAGTACTTC; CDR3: CAISEGQGLSYEQYF
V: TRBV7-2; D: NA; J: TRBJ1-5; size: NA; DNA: TGTGCCAGCAGCTTTAGATATAGCAATCAGCCCCAGCATTTT; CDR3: CASSFRYSNQPQHF
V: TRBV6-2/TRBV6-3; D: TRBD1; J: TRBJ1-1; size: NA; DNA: TGTGCCAGCAGTTCCTCCACAGACAGGGATGAAGGCTGGGACACTGAAGCTTTCTTT; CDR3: CASSSSTDRDEGWDTEAFF
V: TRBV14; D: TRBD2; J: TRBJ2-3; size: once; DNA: TGTGCCAGCAGCCGAGTCTACTTTCCCGGGACTAGCGGGGGACCCAATCCCCGGCCAGATACGCAGTATTTT; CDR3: CASSRVYFPGTSGGPNPRPDTQYF
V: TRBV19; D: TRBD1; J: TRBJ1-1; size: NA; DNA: TGTGCCAGTAGTGGAATACGGACAGGGGAGAACACTGAAGCTTTCTTT; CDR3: CASSGIRTGENTEAFF
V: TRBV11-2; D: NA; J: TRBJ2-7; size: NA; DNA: TGTGCCAGCAGCGAATCGAGGGTGGAGTCCTACGAGCAGTACTTC; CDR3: CASSESRVESYEQYF
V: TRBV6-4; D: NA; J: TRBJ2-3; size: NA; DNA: TGTGCCAGCAGTGAGGGGCCGGGGGCCGCCACAGATACGCAGTATTTT; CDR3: CASSEGPGAATDTQYF